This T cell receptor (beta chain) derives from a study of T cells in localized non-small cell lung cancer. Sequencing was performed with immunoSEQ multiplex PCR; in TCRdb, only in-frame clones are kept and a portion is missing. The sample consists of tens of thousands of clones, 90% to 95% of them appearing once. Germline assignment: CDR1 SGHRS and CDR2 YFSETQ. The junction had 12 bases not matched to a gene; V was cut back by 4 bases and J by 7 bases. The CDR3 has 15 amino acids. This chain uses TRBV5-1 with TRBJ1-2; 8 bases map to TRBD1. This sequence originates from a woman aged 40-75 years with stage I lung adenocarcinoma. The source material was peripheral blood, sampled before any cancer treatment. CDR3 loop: CASSLDKDRVIGYTF. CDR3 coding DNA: TGCGCCAGCAGCCTGGACAAGGACAGGGTCATTGGCTACACCTTC.